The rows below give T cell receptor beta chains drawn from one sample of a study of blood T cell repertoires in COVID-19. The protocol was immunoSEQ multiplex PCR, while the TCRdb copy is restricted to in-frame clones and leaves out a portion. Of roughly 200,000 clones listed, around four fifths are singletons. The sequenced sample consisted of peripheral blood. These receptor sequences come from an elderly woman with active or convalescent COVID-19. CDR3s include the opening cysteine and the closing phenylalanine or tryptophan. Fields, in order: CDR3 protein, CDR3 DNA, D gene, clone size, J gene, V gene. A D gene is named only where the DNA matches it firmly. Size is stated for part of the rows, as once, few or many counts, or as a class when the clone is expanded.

cdr3_aa: CASSPGQGSSPLHF; cdr3_nt: TGCGCCAGCAGCCCAGGACAGGGAAGTTCACCCCTCCACTTT; d_call: TRBD1; clone_size: few; j_call: TRBJ1-6; v_call: TRBV5-1
cdr3_aa: CAISETGSHATEAFF; cdr3_nt: TGTGCCATCAGTGAGACGGGGAGCCACGCCACTGAAGCTTTCTTT; d_call: .; clone_size: .; j_call: TRBJ1-1; v_call: TRBV10-3
cdr3_aa: CASSQVSAGGDTGELFF; cdr3_nt: TGTGCCAGCAGCCAAGTCTCGGCGGGGGGGGACACCGGGGAGCTGTTTTTT; d_call: TRBD2; clone_size: .; j_call: TRBJ2-2; v_call: TRBV4-2
cdr3_aa: CASSSQENTEAFF; cdr3_nt: TGCGCCAGCAGCTCCCAGGAGAACACTGAAGCTTTCTTT; d_call: .; clone_size: .; j_call: TRBJ1-1; v_call: TRBV5-1
cdr3_aa: CATSEPAVRMRASTDTQYF; cdr3_nt: TGTGCCACCAGTGAGCCCGCCGTGAGGATGAGGGCTAGCACAGATACGCAGTATTTT; d_call: .; clone_size: .; j_call: TRBJ2-3; v_call: TRBV24-1
cdr3_aa: CASSIWDRGSNQPQHF; cdr3_nt: TGTGCCAGTAGTATATGGGACAGGGGTAGCAATCAGCCCCAGCATTTT; d_call: TRBD1; clone_size: .; j_call: TRBJ1-5; v_call: TRBV19
cdr3_aa: CASSPGGTGGAYEQYF; cdr3_nt: TGCGCCAGCAGCCCGGGGGGGACAGGGGGCGCGTACGAGCAGTACTTC; d_call: TRBD1; clone_size: .; j_call: TRBJ2-7; v_call: TRBV5-1
cdr3_aa: CASRPSESVYSNQPQHF; cdr3_nt: TGTGCCAGCAGACCGTCCGAGAGCGTCTATAGCAATCAGCCCCAGCATTTT; d_call: .; clone_size: .; j_call: TRBJ1-5; v_call: TRBV28
cdr3_aa: CASSVAHGTEAFF; cdr3_nt: TGTGCCAGCAGCGTAGCCCACGGGACTGAAGCTTTCTTT; d_call: .; clone_size: .; j_call: TRBJ1-1; v_call: TRBV9
cdr3_aa: CASSQRQGANSPLHF; cdr3_nt: TGTGCCAGCAGCCAGCGACAGGGGGCAAATTCACCCCTCCACTTT; d_call: TRBD1; clone_size: .; j_call: TRBJ1-6; v_call: TRBV7-6
cdr3_aa: CASSLAPGHSGNTIYF; cdr3_nt: TGTGCCAGCAGCTTAGCGCCAGGGCACTCTGGAAACACCATATATTTT; d_call: .; clone_size: .; j_call: TRBJ1-3; v_call: TRBV7-2
cdr3_aa: CASRPNNYGYTF; cdr3_nt: TGTGCCAGCAGGCCTAACAACTATGGCTACACCTTC; d_call: .; clone_size: once; j_call: TRBJ1-2; v_call: TRBV6-5
cdr3_aa: CASSPGTALYGYTF; cdr3_nt: TGTGCCAGCAGTCCGGGGACAGCCCTCTATGGCTACACCTTC; d_call: TRBD1; clone_size: once; j_call: TRBJ1-2; v_call: TRBV28
cdr3_aa: CASSLTGGSYEQFF; cdr3_nt: TGCGCCAGCAGCTTGACAGGGGGAAGCTATGAGCAGTTCTTC; d_call: TRBD1; clone_size: .; j_call: TRBJ2-1; v_call: TRBV5-1
cdr3_aa: CATMGQLNYGYTF; cdr3_nt: TGTGCCACCATGGGACAGCTTAACTATGGCTACACCTTC; d_call: TRBD1; clone_size: .; j_call: TRBJ1-2; v_call: TRBV5-4
cdr3_aa: CASSLFEGATNEKLFF; cdr3_nt: TGTGCCAGCAGCTTATTCGAGGGGGCAACTAATGAAAAACTGTTTTTT; d_call: .; clone_size: .; j_call: TRBJ1-4; v_call: TRBV7-6
cdr3_aa: CASSVRGSPYQETQYF; cdr3_nt: TGTGCCAGCAGCGTTCGAGGGAGTCCGTACCAAGAGACCCAGTACTTC; d_call: .; clone_size: .; j_call: TRBJ2-5; v_call: TRBV14
cdr3_aa: CASSPPIYRSTEAFF; cdr3_nt: TGCGCCAGCAGCCCCCCTATTTACCGGAGCACTGAAGCTTTCTTT; d_call: .; clone_size: few; j_call: TRBJ1-1; v_call: TRBV4-1
cdr3_aa: CASSLITGGWEQYF; cdr3_nt: TGTGCCAGCAGCTTAATTACGGGGGGCTGGGAGCAGTACTTC; d_call: .; clone_size: .; j_call: TRBJ2-7; v_call: TRBV7-9
cdr3_aa: CAWSILGGEKLFF; cdr3_nt: TGTGCCTGGAGTATTTTGGGAGGCGAAAAACTGTTTTTT; d_call: .; clone_size: .; j_call: TRBJ1-4; v_call: TRBV30
cdr3_aa: CASSQDGTGGYEQYF; cdr3_nt: TGCGCCAGCAGCCAAGATGGGACAGGGGGCTACGAGCAGTACTTC; d_call: TRBD1; clone_size: .; j_call: TRBJ2-7; v_call: TRBV4-3
cdr3_aa: CASSQDVTGRIETQYF; cdr3_nt: TGTGCCAGCAGCCAAGATGTGACAGGGAGAATAGAGACCCAGTACTTC; d_call: TRBD1; clone_size: .; j_call: TRBJ2-5; v_call: TRBV4-2
cdr3_aa: CASRNRAGHYEQYF; cdr3_nt: TGTGCCAGTAGAAACAGGGCCGGTCACTACGAGCAGTACTTC; d_call: .; clone_size: .; j_call: TRBJ2-7; v_call: TRBV19
cdr3_aa: CSVDLGGRQETQYF; cdr3_nt: TGCAGCGTTGATCTCGGGGGGAGGCAAGAGACCCAGTACTTC; d_call: TRBD2; clone_size: few; j_call: TRBJ2-5; v_call: TRBV29-1
cdr3_aa: CASSSLTGGPDTQYF; cdr3_nt: TGTGCCAGCAGTTCTCTAACCGGGGGGCCTGATACGCAGTATTTT; d_call: .; clone_size: .; j_call: TRBJ2-3; v_call: TRBV28
cdr3_aa: CASSVEQGDYGYTF; cdr3_nt: TGTGCCAGCAGCGTAGAACAGGGGGACTATGGCTACACCTTC; d_call: TRBD1; clone_size: .; j_call: TRBJ1-2; v_call: TRBV9
cdr3_aa: CASSQARQGYTEAFF; cdr3_nt: TGCGCCAGCAGCCAAGCTAGACAGGGATACACTGAAGCTTTCTTT; d_call: TRBD1; clone_size: .; j_call: TRBJ1-1; v_call: TRBV4-1
cdr3_aa: CASSTAILSQPQHF; cdr3_nt: TGTGCCAGCAGTACTGCCATCTTAAGTCAGCCCCAGCATTTT; d_call: .; clone_size: .; j_call: TRBJ1-5; v_call: TRBV28
cdr3_aa: CAGKPGQGAREQFF; cdr3_nt: TGTGCCGGCAAACCGGGACAGGGGGCGCGGGAGCAGTTCTTC; d_call: TRBD1; clone_size: .; j_call: TRBJ2-1; v_call: TRBV6-5
cdr3_aa: CASSADRARETQYF; cdr3_nt: TGCGCCAGCAGCGCTGACAGGGCTCGAGAGACCCAGTACTTC; d_call: TRBD1; clone_size: .; j_call: TRBJ2-5; v_call: TRBV10-1
cdr3_aa: CASSSGGSGGGVETQYF; cdr3_nt: TGTGCCAGCAGCTCCGGCGGGAGCGGGGGGGGTGTGGAGACCCAGTACTTC; d_call: TRBD2; clone_size: .; j_call: TRBJ2-5; v_call: TRBV11-2
cdr3_aa: CASSYATPLDTGNQPQHF; cdr3_nt: TGTGCCAGCAGTTACGCTACCCCGTTGGACACAGGCAATCAGCCCCAGCATTTT; d_call: .; clone_size: .; j_call: TRBJ1-5; v_call: TRBV6-2/TRBV6-3
cdr3_aa: CAISEYRDGYTF; cdr3_nt: TGTGCCATCAGTGAGTACAGGGATGGCTACACCTTC; d_call: .; clone_size: .; j_call: TRBJ1-2; v_call: TRBV10-3
cdr3_aa: CASSEGVDYGYTF; cdr3_nt: TGTGCCAGCTCCGAGGGGGTCGACTATGGCTACACCTTC; d_call: .; clone_size: .; j_call: TRBJ1-2; v_call: TRBV18
cdr3_aa: CASSTRGGSGGNTIYF; cdr3_nt: TGTGCCAGCAGCACCCGGGGAGGGTCTGGTGGAAACACCATATATTTT; d_call: .; clone_size: .; j_call: TRBJ1-3; v_call: TRBV9
cdr3_aa: CATSRGGGVSYEQYF; cdr3_nt: TGTGCCACCAGCAGAGGGGGAGGCGTCTCCTACGAGCAGTACTTC; d_call: .; clone_size: .; j_call: TRBJ2-7; v_call: TRBV15
cdr3_aa: CASSSSGTSGNTIYF; cdr3_nt: TGTGCCAGCAGCTCATCGGGGACTAGTGGAAACACCATATATTTT; d_call: .; clone_size: few; j_call: TRBJ1-3; v_call: TRBV11-3
cdr3_aa: CASSQQGSGNEKLFF; cdr3_nt: TGCGCCAGCAGCCAACAGGGTTCCGGTAATGAAAAACTGTTTTTT; d_call: .; clone_size: .; j_call: TRBJ1-4; v_call: TRBV4-3
cdr3_aa: CATHSGANVLTF; cdr3_nt: TGTGCCACCCACTCTGGGGCCAACGTCCTGACTTTC; d_call: .; clone_size: .; j_call: TRBJ2-6; v_call: TRBV7-9
cdr3_aa: CASSVTGQETQYF; cdr3_nt: TGTGCCAGCAGTGTGACAGGCCAAGAGACCCAGTACTTC; d_call: .; clone_size: .; j_call: TRBJ2-5; v_call: TRBV28
cdr3_aa: CASSPRTGENQPQHF; cdr3_nt: TGTGCCAGCAGCCCACGCACAGGGGAGAATCAGCCCCAGCATTTT; d_call: TRBD1; clone_size: .; j_call: TRBJ1-5; v_call: TRBV7-8
cdr3_aa: CASSAGISSYEQYF; cdr3_nt: TGTGCCAGCAGTGCGGGGATCAGCTCCTACGAGCAGTACTTC; d_call: .; clone_size: .; j_call: TRBJ2-7; v_call: TRBV28
cdr3_aa: CASSRPGSVSTEAFF; cdr3_nt: TGTGCCAGCAGTAGACCAGGGTCCGTGTCGACTGAAGCTTTCTTT; d_call: .; clone_size: .; j_call: TRBJ1-1; v_call: TRBV5-4
cdr3_aa: CATNGRNQPQHF; cdr3_nt: TGTGCCACAAACGGGAGAAATCAGCCCCAGCATTTT; d_call: .; clone_size: .; j_call: TRBJ1-5; v_call: TRBV5-3
cdr3_aa: CASSLGDTSSGNTIYF; cdr3_nt: TGCGCCAGCAGCTTGGGGGACACGAGCTCTGGAAACACCATATATTTT; d_call: .; clone_size: few; j_call: TRBJ1-3; v_call: TRBV5-1
cdr3_aa: CSVRSGTGSGNTIYF; cdr3_nt: TGCAGCGTACGTTCCGGGACAGGGTCTGGAAACACCATATATTTT; d_call: TRBD1; clone_size: .; j_call: TRBJ1-3; v_call: TRBV29-1
cdr3_aa: CASKISGQFTDTQYF; cdr3_nt: TGCGCCAGCAAAATAAGTGGGCAGTTCACAGATACGCAGTATTTT; d_call: .; clone_size: .; j_call: TRBJ2-3; v_call: TRBV5-1
cdr3_aa: CASCLGRNEQFF; cdr3_nt: TGTGCCAGCTGCCTGGGCAGGAATGAGCAGTTCTTC; d_call: .; clone_size: .; j_call: TRBJ2-1; v_call: TRBV21-1
cdr3_aa: CASSFQGSGYTF; cdr3_nt: TGTGCCAGCAGTTTTCAGGGTTCGGGCTACACCTTC; d_call: .; clone_size: .; j_call: TRBJ1-2; v_call: TRBV28
cdr3_aa: CASSLLGGGNQPQHF; cdr3_nt: TGTGCCAGCAGTTTATTGGGCGGGGGCAATCAGCCCCAGCATTTT; d_call: .; clone_size: .; j_call: TRBJ1-5; v_call: TRBV28
cdr3_aa: CASSLGGRGYTF; cdr3_nt: TGCGCCAGCAGCCTCGGGGGTAGGGGCTACACCTTC; d_call: .; clone_size: .; j_call: TRBJ1-2; v_call: TRBV4-3
cdr3_aa: CASTPRQGTEAFF; cdr3_nt: TGTGCCAGTACCCCGAGACAGGGTACTGAAGCTTTCTTT; d_call: TRBD1; clone_size: .; j_call: TRBJ1-1; v_call: TRBV19
cdr3_aa: CASSRSQGNTEAFF; cdr3_nt: TGTGCCAGCTCGCGATCGCAGGGGAACACTGAAGCTTTCTTT; d_call: .; clone_size: .; j_call: TRBJ1-1; v_call: TRBV18